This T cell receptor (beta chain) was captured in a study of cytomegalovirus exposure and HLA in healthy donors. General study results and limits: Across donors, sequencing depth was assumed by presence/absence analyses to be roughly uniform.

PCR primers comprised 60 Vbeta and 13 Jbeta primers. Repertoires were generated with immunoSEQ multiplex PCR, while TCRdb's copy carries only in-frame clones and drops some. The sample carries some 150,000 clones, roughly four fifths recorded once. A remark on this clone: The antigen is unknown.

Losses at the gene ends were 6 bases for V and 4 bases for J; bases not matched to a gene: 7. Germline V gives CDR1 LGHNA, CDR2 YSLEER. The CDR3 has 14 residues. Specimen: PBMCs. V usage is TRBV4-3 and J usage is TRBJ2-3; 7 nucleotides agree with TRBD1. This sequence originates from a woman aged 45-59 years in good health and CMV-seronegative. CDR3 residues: CASSPDRAADTQYF. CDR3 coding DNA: TGCGCCAGCAGTCCCGACAGGGCGGCAGATACGCAGTATTTT.